This TCR beta chain was retrieved from a study of vaccination effects on CD4 cells after COVID-19. On the study more broadly: Before any sequencing was done, the ViraFEST assay used viral peptide pools to expand antigen-specific CD4+ T cells.

For this clone: The antigen remains undetermined.

Trimming removed 4 bases at V and 7 bases at J, with 17 bases between. CDR3 length equals 15 residues. CDR1 is SGHRS and CDR2 is YFSETQ in the germline V gene. The repertoire was sequenced with immunoSEQ multiplex PCR; TCRdb's copy has only in-frame clones and lacks some. The table has 43,000 or so clones, roughly 70% seen once; the top ten hold about 7%. The culture ran for nine to ten days, and then CD4+ T cells were isolated. Vaccine administered to participants consisted of two doses of either BNT162b2 or mRNA-1273. Absence of prior SARS-CoV-2 infection characterized the vaccine recipients, who showed negative nucleocapsid antibodies.

The clonotype was recovered from a human donor who received a COVID-19 vaccine. The chain couples TRBV5-1 to TRBJ1-4; the D gene is possibly TRBD1 (6 bases). Sequences were derived from CD4+ T cells from PBMCs cultured without peptide, sampled after COVID-19 vaccination. The CDR3 loop is CASSLLDGQTEKLFF. In DNA, the CDR3 is TGCGCCAGCAGCCTGCTCGACGGACAGACTGAAAAACTGTTTTTT.